What follows are 31 T cell receptor beta chains derived from one specimen sequenced in a study of CD8+CD57+ T cells in acquired aplastic anemia (dated by TCRdb to between 2017 and 2018). Study-level results and caveats: In patients, diversity was decreased in CD8+CD57+ cells compared with the total CD4+ and CD8+ cell pools.

These receptors have no identified antigens. The reads were generated on an Illumina HiSeq 2000. TCR beta VDJ combination and CDR3 sequence profiling used genomic DNA as the template. The public reads were reprocessed in TCRdb via fastp at Q25 and MiXCR, keeping in-frame beta chains. Rows merge per CDR3 protein into single entries with the most common DNA and genes. The sample table contains 16,000 or so distinct CDR3 sequences; only one count was recorded for about 40% of them. Jointly, the top ten make up 70% to 90% of the sample. Expansion of CD8+CD57+ cells had been shown by flow cytometry in the patients chosen for sequencing. Sample: CD8+CD57+ T cells sorted from PBMCs. The cell subset or site label corresponds to: bead-enriched CD8+CD57+ effector memory T cells from SAA patients. These receptors were taken from a human donor with aplastic anemia.

The chain uses TRBV10-1 and TRBJ1-2; tentatively, D is TRBD1 (5 bases). V shed 6 bases and J shed 8 bases, with 16 bases lying between them. CDR1 WNHNN and CDR2 SYGVQD come from the germline V gene (reference sequence). The CDR3 has 13 amino acids. CDR3 in DNA: TGCGCCAGCAGCCCCGGGACTCACGGGGGCTACACCTTC. Protein product: CASSPGTHGGYTF.

This clonotype came up many times. V and J are TRBV12-3 or TRBV12-4 and TRBJ2-3; D remains unclear. V was clipped by 5 bases and J by 0 bases, with 12 bases between them. The CDR3 spans 15 residues. The CDR3 loop reads CASSPQTKSTDTQYF. CDR3 DNA: TGTGCCAGCAGTCCCCAGACCAAGAGCACAGATACGCAGTATTTT.

The chain joins TRBV20-1 to TRBJ2-1; TRBD2 matches 7 bases. Germline CDR1 DFQATT, CDR2 SNEGSKA (reference sequence). The junction had 1 base not matched to a gene; V was cut back by 3 bases and J by 2 bases. CDR3 size: 13 residues. The CDR3 here is CSASRGAYNEQFF. DNA for the CDR3: TGCAGTGCTAGTCGGGGGGCCTACAATGAGCAGTTCTTC.

This clonotype came up once. This rearrangement joins TRBV2 to TRBJ2-3; 10 nucleotides match TRBD2. Germline V gene lookup returns CDR1 SNHLY and CDR2 FYNNEI. Trimming at V came to 5 bases and at J to 7 bases, leaving 3 bases not matched to a gene. The CDR3 is 13 residues long. The CDR3 is CASSLSGGYTQYF. As DNA, the CDR3 is TGTGCCAGCAGTCTTAGCGGGGGGTATACGCAGTATTTT.

As to this clonotype: At one end the junction does not follow the germline gene, possibly because of a read error. V and J are TRBV29-1 and TRBJ2-3, with 7 bases aligning to TRBD2. The germline gives CDR1 SQVTM, CDR2 ANQGSEA. The CDR3 runs to 14 residues. The CDR3 spells CSVTLAASTGTQYF. The CDR3 DNA reads TGCAGCGTCACTCTAGCGGCTAGCACAGGTACGCAGTATTTT.

This clonotype was seen a single time. This chain connects TRBV3-1 to TRBJ2-5; TRBD2 is a possible D gene (6 bases). Per the germline V gene, CDR1 is LGHDT and CDR2 is YNNKEL (reference sequence). Deletions cut 6 bases from V and 4 bases from J, with 15 bases between. The CDR3 length is 14 residues. The CDR3 bases are TGTGCCAGCAGTTTAGCGCGGGGATCAGAGACCCAGTACTTC. This gives the protein CASSLARGSETQYF.

The chain joins TRBV20-1 to TRBJ1-4; no clear D. Trimming removed 3 bases from V and 5 bases from J, with 4 bases in between. Per germline, CDR1 DFQATT and CDR2 SNEGSKA (reference sequence). The CDR3 runs 11 residues. This CDR3 is CSASRNEKLFF. CDR3 in DNA: TGCAGTGCTAGCAGAAATGAAAAACTGTTTTTT.

The V call is TRBV20-1, the J call TRBJ2-1; D unresolved. The germline gives CDR1 DFQATT, CDR2 SNEGSKA (reference sequence). V shed 0 bases and J shed 0 bases, with 9 bases lying between them. The CDR3 runs to 15 residues. DNA for the CDR3: TGCAGTGCTAGAGATGTGAGGAGCTCCTACAATGAGCAGTTCTTC. It codes for CSARDVRSSYNEQFF.

V and J are TRBV7-6 and TRBJ2-1, with D uncertain. Germline CDR1 SGHVS, CDR2 FNYEAQ. V was pared by 5 bases and J by 0 bases, with 14 bases between. The CDR3 loop spans 16 amino acids. The CDR3 nucleotides read TGTGCCAGCAGCGATGGGATCGGCTCCTCCTACAATGAGCAGTTCTTC. Translating it yields CASSDGIGSSYNEQFF.

The chain is built from TRBV27 and TRBJ2-7; D call uncertain. Trimming removed 4 bases from V and 4 bases from J, with 20 bases in between. The CDR3 covers 16 residues. Germline V gene sequence: CDR1 MNHEY, CDR2 SMNVEV (reference sequence). The DNA for the CDR3 is TGTGCCAGCAGTTCCAGCATCCTACCCCCAACTTACGAGCAGTACTTC. Protein: CASSSSILPPTYEQYF.

This clonotype was detected a few times. The genes are TRBV20-1 and TRBJ1-2; 7 bases map to TRBD1. Germline-derived CDR1 and CDR2 are DFQATT and SNEGSKA (reference sequence). The length of the CDR3 is 13 residues. With V trimmed by 4 bases and J by 8 bases, 10 bases remained unmatched. CDR3 nucleotides: TGCAGTGCTACCCTGGAGGGGGCGCGCGGCTACACCTTC. It translates to CSATLEGARGYTF.

Ten or more counts support this clonotype. The gene calls are TRBV10-3 and TRBJ2-7; either TRBD1 or TRBD2 may supply D (5 bases each). Trimming pared 2 bases from V and 2 bases from J, leaving 16 bases between. CDR3 length: 16 residues. From germline, CDR1 is ENHRY and CDR2 SYGVKD. The CDR3 DNA reads TGTGCCATCAGTGAGCCGGGGCGTAATTTCCCCTACGAGCAGTACTTC. This translates into CAISEPGRNFPYEQYF.

The rearrangement links TRBV5-1 to TRBJ1-2, with D hard to call. The CDR3 is 13 amino acids. The V gene's germline CDR1 is SGHRS and CDR2 YFSETQ. Trimming pared 5 bases from V and 7 bases from J, leaving 15 bases between. The CDR3 spells CASRESVAFGYTF. CDR3 sequence (DNA): TGCGCCAGCAGGGAGTCAGTCGCTTTTGGCTACACCTTC. The variable domain in full, with the rest retrieved from reference TRBV5-1 and TRBJ1-2, is KAGVTQTPRYLIKTRGQQVTLSCSPISGHRSVSWYQQTPGQGLQFLFEYFSETQRNKGNFPGRFSGRQFSNSRSEMNVSTLELGDSALYLCASRESVAFGYTFGSGTRLTVV.

This clonotype was counted a few times. This chain links TRBV5-1 with TRBJ2-6; no definite D call. The V and J ends lost 10 bases and 0 bases respectively, with 11 bases between them. Germline assignment: CDR1 SGHRS and CDR2 YFSETQ. The CDR3 has 14 amino acids. CDR3 amino acids: CASTSRSGANVLTF. CDR3 nucleotides: TGCGCCTCCACGAGCCGCTCTGGGGCCAACGTCCTGACTTTC.

The CDR3 sequence is CSARTGGDDSPLHF. DNA of the CDR3: TGCAGTGCTAGAACAGGGGGCGATGATTCACCCCTCCACTTT. This chain connects TRBV20-1 to TRBJ1-6; 9 nucleotides match TRBD1. Germline trimming cut 2 bases from V and 8 bases from J; bases unmatched to any gene: 4. CDR3 length: 14 residues. Germline CDR1 and CDR2: DFQATT and SNEGSKA (reference sequence).

The V and J genes are TRBV6-1 and TRBJ2-5; D is undetermined. The CDR3 sequence is 12 residues long. Germline V CDR1 and CDR2: MNHNS, SASEGT. V lost 5 bases, J lost 8 bases, and 12 bases lay in between. The CDR3 DNA is TGTGCCAGCAGTCCCCCAGGTCGAACCCAGTACTTC. Protein sequence: CASSPPGRTQYF.

The chain couples TRBV20-1 to TRBJ2-1, with 8 positions matching TRBD2. Germline lookup yields CDR1 DFQATT and CDR2 SNEGSKA (reference sequence). The CDR3 length is 16 residues. V lost 4 bases to trimming and J lost 9 bases; unmatched junction nucleotides: 17. CDR3 bases: TGCAGTGCTACATATACATTGCCGGGACTAGAAGTTGAGCAGTTCTTC. Translation: CSATYTLPGLEVEQFF.

This clonotype was seen only a few times. The CDR3 nucleotides read TGTGCCAGCAGTCTGAACCCTACCGGGGAGCTGTCCTATAATTCACCCCTCCACTTT. It specifies CASSLNPTGELSYNSPLHF. This chain connects TRBV12-3 or TRBV12-4 to TRBJ1-6; D is unclear. The CDR3 totals 19 residues. Trimming pared 5 bases from V and 1 base from J, leaving 21 bases between.

The genes are TRBV15 and TRBJ2-1; possibly TRBD2 for D (6 bases). The CDR3 has 17 residues. Germline V gene lookup returns CDR1 LNHNV and CDR2 YYDKDF (reference sequence). Trimming pared 3 bases from V and 10 bases from J, leaving 25 bases between. The CDR3 DNA is TGTGCCACCAGCAGCTCCAGGTCGGGACTGGGGTGGTCGGAGCAGTTCTTC. Translation: CATSSSRSGLGWSEQFF. The full variable domain, with the rest looked up from reference TRBV15 and TRBJ2-1, is DAMVIQNPRYQVTQFGKPVTLSCSQTLNHNVMYWYQQKSSQAPKLLFHYYDKDFNNEADTPDNFQSRRPNTSFCFLDIRSPGLGDTAMYLCATSSSRSGLGWSEQFFGPGTRLTVL.

The V and J genes are TRBV2 and TRBJ2-7; D is undetermined. CDR1 is SNHLY, CDR2 FYNNEI, per germline. This CDR3 contains 14 residues. The V and J ends lost 3 bases and 2 bases respectively, with 11 bases between them. This CDR3 is CASSDEDPAYEQYF. Here the CDR3 DNA reads TGTGCCAGCAGTGACGAAGACCCTGCCTACGAGCAGTACTTC.

This clonotype came up many times. The chain employs TRBV29-1 and TRBJ2-7, with 10 bases matching TRBD1. The length of the CDR3 is 16 residues. CDR1 SQVTM and CDR2 ANQGSEA come from the germline V gene. The ends lost 1 base at V and 4 bases at J; junction bases unmatched: 10. In DNA form, the CDR3 reads TGCAGCGTTGAAGGTGGAGAGACAGGGGGCAGTTACGAGCAGTACTTC. Protein product: CSVEGGETGGSYEQYF.

V and J are TRBV5-6 and TRBJ2-3; maybe TRBD1 (6 bases). The V gene's germline CDR1 is SGHDT and CDR2 YYEEEE. This CDR3 is 14 amino acids long. V shed 5 bases and J shed 1 base, with 11 bases lying between them. CDR3 amino acids: CASSFPGGTDTQYF. For the CDR3, the DNA is TGTGCCAGCAGTTTCCCAGGGGGCACAGATACGCAGTATTTT.

V usage is TRBV6-4 and J usage is TRBJ2-1; 11 positions match TRBD1. This CDR3 is 14 amino acids long. V dropped 2 bases and J dropped 6; count of bases not matched to a gene: 0. Germline V gives CDR1 MRHNA, CDR2 SNTAGT. CDR3 protein: CASSDGTGGNEQFF. The CDR3 bases are TGTGCCAGCAGTGACGGGACAGGGGGCAATGAGCAGTTCTTC.

V usage is TRBV5-1 and J usage is TRBJ2-5; the match to TRBD1 covers 8 bases. The CDR3 is made up of 15 amino acids. CDR1 is SGHRS, CDR2 YFSETQ, per germline. Trimming cost V 3 bases and J 5 bases; bases outside gene matches: 9. This CDR3 reads CASSSWDRKDETQYF. The CDR3 region has the DNA TGCGCCAGCAGCTCCTGGGACAGGAAGGACGAGACCCAGTACTTC.

This clonotype has just a few counts. The chain recombines TRBV29-1 with TRBJ2-1; 11 positions agree with TRBD2. Germline CDR1 is SQVTM and CDR2 is ANQGSEA. This CDR3 has 13 amino acids. The V gene end was trimmed by 4 bases and the J gene end by 14 bases; junction bases not matched to a gene: 10. The CDR3 loop reads CSVAEIAGGRKFF. In nucleotides, the CDR3 is TGCAGCGTTGCGGAAATAGCGGGAGGGAGGAAGTTCTTC.

This chain connects TRBV4-1 to TRBJ2-7; no firm D call. With 3 bases removed from V and 4 bases from J, the gap between germline ends came to 19 bases. The CDR3 has 16 amino acids. Germline values: CDR1 MGHRA, CDR2 YSYEKL. CDR3: CASSQQDRVLGYEQYF. CDR3 nucleotide sequence: TGCGCCAGCAGCCAGCAGGACCGAGTTTTGGGTTACGAGCAGTACTTC.

The chain joins TRBV10-3 to TRBJ2-2; tentatively, D is TRBD2 (7 bases). This CDR3 region has 15 residues. V lost 3 bases and J lost 6, with 14 bases in between. The germline V gene encodes CDR1 ENHRY and CDR2 SYGVKD. The CDR3 spells CAISEGGGSAGELFF. CDR3 sequence (DNA): TGTGCCATCAGTGAAGGGGGGGGGTCTGCCGGGGAGCTGTTTTTT.

This clonotype was picked up many times. V gene TRBV29-1 combines with J gene TRBJ2-5; TRBD2 matches at 7 bases. CDR1 is SQVTM and CDR2 is ANQGSEA in the germline V gene. J was trimmed by 2 bases and V by 6 bases; bases with no gene match: 3. The CDR3 consists of 12 residues. Here the CDR3 DNA reads TGCAGCGTGCTGCGGGGGCAAGAGACCCAGTACTTC. Amino acids: CSVLRGQETQYF.

This clonotype was recorded a few times. This chain uses TRBV5-5 with TRBJ1-2; D unresolved. V shed 3 bases and J shed 2 bases, with 11 bases lying between them. CDR3 length: 14 amino acids. The germline V gene has CDR1 SGHKS and CDR2 YYEKEE (reference sequence). CDR3 residues: CASSSTPLNYGYTF. DNA for the CDR3: TGTGCCAGCAGCTCGACACCCCTGAACTATGGCTACACCTTC. Together with reference TRBV5-5 and TRBJ1-2, the CDR3 gives the full variable domain: DAGVTQSPTHLIKTRGQQVTLRCSPISGHKSVSWYQQVLGQGPQFIFQYYEKEERGRGNFPDRFSARQFPNYSSELNVNALLLGDSALYLCASSSTPLNYGYTFGSGTRLTVV.

The chain combines TRBV7-8 with TRBJ2-3; 7 bases line up with TRBD2. The CDR3 is 15 residues long. J lost 2 bases, V lost 8 bases, and 10 bases had no gene match. Germline CDR1 and CDR2: SGHVS and FQNEAQ. The CDR3 protein is CASYDLGGYTDTQYF. The CDR3 DNA sequence: TGTGCCAGCTACGACTTGGGGGGGTACACAGATACGCAGTATTTT.

This clonotype was seen repeatedly, ten times or more. The rearrangement uses TRBV12-3 or TRBV12-4 and TRBJ1-1; D perhaps matches TRBD1 (5 bases). This CDR3 is 13 amino acids long. V lost 6 bases and J lost 3, with 11 bases in between. For the CDR3, the DNA is TGTGCCAGCAGCCCGACAGCTTACACTGAAGCTTTCTTT. This sequence encodes CASSPTAYTEAFF.